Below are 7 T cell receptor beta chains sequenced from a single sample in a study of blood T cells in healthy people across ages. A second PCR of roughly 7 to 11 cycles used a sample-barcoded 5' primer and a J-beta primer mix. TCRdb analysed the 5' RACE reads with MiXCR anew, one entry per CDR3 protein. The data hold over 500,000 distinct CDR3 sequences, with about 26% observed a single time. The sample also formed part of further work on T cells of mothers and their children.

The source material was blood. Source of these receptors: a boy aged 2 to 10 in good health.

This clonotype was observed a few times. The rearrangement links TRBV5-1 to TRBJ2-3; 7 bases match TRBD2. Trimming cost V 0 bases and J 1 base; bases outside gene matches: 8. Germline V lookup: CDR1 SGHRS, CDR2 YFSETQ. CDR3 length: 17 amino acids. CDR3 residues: CASSLEGAGDGTDTQYF. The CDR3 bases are TGCGCCAGCAGCTTGGAAGGCGCGGGAGACGGCACAGATACGCAGTATTTT.

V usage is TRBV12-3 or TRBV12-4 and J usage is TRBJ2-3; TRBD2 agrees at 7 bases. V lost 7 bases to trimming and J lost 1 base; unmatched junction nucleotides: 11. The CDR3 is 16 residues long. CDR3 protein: CASIRRGEGRTDTQYF. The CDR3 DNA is TGTGCCAGCATCCGTCGAGGGGAGGGACGCACAGATACGCAGTATTTT.

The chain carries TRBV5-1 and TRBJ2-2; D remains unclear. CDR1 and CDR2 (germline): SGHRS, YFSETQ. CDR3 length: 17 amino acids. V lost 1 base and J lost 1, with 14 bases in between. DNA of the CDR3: TGCGCCAGCAGCTTGCGAATCGAGCGATTGAACACCGGGGAGCTGTTTTTT. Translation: CASSLRIERLNTGELFF.

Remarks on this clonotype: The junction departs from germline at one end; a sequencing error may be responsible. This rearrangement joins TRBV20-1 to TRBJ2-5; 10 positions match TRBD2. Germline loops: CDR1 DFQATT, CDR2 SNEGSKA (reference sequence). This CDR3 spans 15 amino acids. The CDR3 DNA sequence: TGCAGTGCTAGACCGGGACTAGCGAGACAAGAGACCCAGCACTTC. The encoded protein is CSARPGLARQETQHF.

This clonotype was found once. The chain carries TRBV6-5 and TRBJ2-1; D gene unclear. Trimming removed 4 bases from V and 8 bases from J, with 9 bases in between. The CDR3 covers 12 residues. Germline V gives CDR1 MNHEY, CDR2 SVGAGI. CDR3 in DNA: TGTGCCAGCAGTTCTTTTTACGATGAGCAGTTCTTC. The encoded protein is CASSSFYDEQFF.

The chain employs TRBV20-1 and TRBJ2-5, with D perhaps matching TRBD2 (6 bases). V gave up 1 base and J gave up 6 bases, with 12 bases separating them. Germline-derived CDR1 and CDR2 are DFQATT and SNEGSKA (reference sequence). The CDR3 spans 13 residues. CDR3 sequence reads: CSARGVAVKTQYF. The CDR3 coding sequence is TGCAGTGCTAGAGGAGTAGCGGTCAAGACCCAGTACTTC.

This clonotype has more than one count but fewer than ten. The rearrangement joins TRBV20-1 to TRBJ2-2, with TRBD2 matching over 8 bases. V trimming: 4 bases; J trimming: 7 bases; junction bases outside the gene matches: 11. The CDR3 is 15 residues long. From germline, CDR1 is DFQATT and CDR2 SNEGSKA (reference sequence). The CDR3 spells CSAKETRSGSGELFF. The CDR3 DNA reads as TGCAGTGCTAAGGAAACTAGGAGCGGGAGCGGGGAGCTGTTTTTT.